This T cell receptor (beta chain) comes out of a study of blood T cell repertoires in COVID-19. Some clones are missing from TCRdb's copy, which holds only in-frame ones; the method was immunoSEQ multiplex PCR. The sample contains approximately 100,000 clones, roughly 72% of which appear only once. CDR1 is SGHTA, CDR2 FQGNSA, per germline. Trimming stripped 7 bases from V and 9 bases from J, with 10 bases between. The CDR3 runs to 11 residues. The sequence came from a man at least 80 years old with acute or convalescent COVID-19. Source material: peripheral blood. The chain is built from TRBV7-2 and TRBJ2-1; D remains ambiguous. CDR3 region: CASNLRGEQFF. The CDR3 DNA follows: TGTGCCAGCAACCTTCGCGGTGAGCAGTTCTTC. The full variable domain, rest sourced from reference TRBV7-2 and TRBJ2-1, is GAGVSQSPSNKVTEKGKDVELRCDPISGHTALYWYRQSLGQGLEFLIYFQGNSAPDKSGLPSDRFSAERTGGSVSTLTIQRTQQEDSAVYLCASNLRGEQFFGPGTRLTVL.